This T cell receptor (beta chain) was sequenced for a study of T-cell memory formation after mild COVID-19. Libraries for TCRalpha and TCRbeta carried sample barcodes and unique molecular identifiers via 5'RACE. TCRdb reanalysed the 5' RACE reads using MiXCR and keeps one entry per CDR3 protein. The sample shows 110,000 or so distinct CDR3 sequences, approximately 21% of them seen only once. Study-level results: The authors did not confirm SARS-CoV-2 specificity of second-wave clones peaking day 37. Of the contracting clones, CD4+ ones lay mainly in CM and EM, and CD8+ ones in EMRA.

Details on this clonotype: Its target is not known.

V shed 5 bases and J 1 base; nucleotides not matched to a gene: 7. This CDR3 is built from 15 residues. CDR1 is SEHNR, CDR2 FQNEAQ, per germline (reference sequence). This receptor was obtained from a man between 18 and 35 years old who had mild COVID-19 (a few samples of this study predate the infection). Cell type and time point are not known. Material for sequencing was PBMCs or a T cell subset sorted from them (not recorded which). This chain joins TRBV7-9 and TRBJ2-5, with 7 bases fitting TRBD1. CDR3 bases: TGTGCCAGCAGCCTCGGGACAGCCTTCCAAGAGACCCAGTACTTC. Amino acids: CASSLGTAFQETQYF.